Listed here is a single TCR beta chain. What it binds is not known. Primers for the PCR totalled 60 Vbeta and 13 Jbeta. Source study methods: A later analysis counted approximately 80 million unique TCR beta chains, 10 million to 12 million shared. TCRdb keeps only in-frame clones here, not all; method: immunoSEQ multiplex PCR. The V and J calls and clone size are taken from that table; D and trimming were inferred from the DNA. The data contain around 160,000 clones, around four fifths of them singletons. This entry is derived from a study of cytomegalovirus exposure and HLA in healthy donors. Study-level background: Early released data had 65 million to 100 million unique TCRs, all coming from HLA-typed donors. Study conclusions and caveats: Whilst most TCR sequences proved rare, a subset of public TCRs occurred across many donors. Presence/absence analyses supposed approximately even sequencing depth among donors.

The J segment lost 5 bases and the V segment lost 3 bases, leaving 2 bases of the junction unmatched. This CDR3 is built from 13 residues. Germline V gene sequence: CDR1 GTSNPN, CDR2 SVGIG (reference sequence). The V and J genes are TRBV30 and TRBJ2-2; 8 bases match TRBD2. The specimen was PBMCs. The origin of this receptor is a male donor in good health and CMV-seronegative. The CDR3 DNA reads as TGTGCCTGGAGGACTAGCGAGACCGGGGAGCTGTTTTTT. It encodes CAWRTSETGELFF. The full variable domain, rest sourced from reference TRBV30 and TRBJ2-2, is SQTIHQWPATLVQPVGSPLSLECTVEGTSNPNLYWYRQAAGRGLQLLFYSVGIGQISSEVPQNLSASRPQDRQFILSSKKLLLSDSGFYLCAWRTSETGELFFGEGSRLTVL.